Included here is one T cell receptor (beta chain) sequence, with context. Its antigen is as yet unknown. Germline and junction disagree at one end, which may indicate a read error. The CDR3 consists of 17 residues. Germline V gives CDR1 LNHDA, CDR2 SQIVND (reference sequence). Baseline, cycle 4 day 1, and cycle 7 day 1 were the blood sampling points. Generated by immunoSEQ multiplex PCR, the TCRdb table keeps only in-frame clones and is missing some. In the table there are tens of thousands of clones, roughly 93% of which are singletons. This record comes from a study of OX40 agonist ivuxolimab in advanced cancers. Study-wide results and limits: Low normalized clonal expansion also occurred in some nonresponding patients.

Sequences were derived from CD4+ or CD8+ T cells sorted from blood, sampled in a trial of the OX40 agonist ivuxolimab. This sequence was found in an adult with an advanced solid tumor such as melanoma, head and neck, liver or kidney cancer. V gene TRBV19 combines with J gene TRBJ1-2, with 7 bases identical to TRBD1. Here the CDR3 reads CASSVEPDRRPNYGYTF. CDR3 sequence (DNA): TGTGCCAGTAGTGTAGAGCCGGACAGGCGACCAAACTATGGCTACACCTTC.